This TCR beta chain was captured by sequencing in a study of blood T cell repertoires in COVID-19 (TCRdb year 2020). Study-wide context: Collaborator samples came from the United States, Italy and Spain and covered acute and convalescent phases of COVID-19. The samples were drawn from the first 160 participants of the ongoing ImmuneRACE study and from 950 to 1,500 subjects provided by 6 global collaborators. The repertoires were released in a freely available public database meant as a resource for research on the immune response to SARS-CoV-2. Subjects who had been exposed to COVID-19, were actively infected with it, or had recovered from it provided the deeply sampled blood TCRbeta repertoires that made up the dataset. The prospective study material was composed of cDNA or gDNA derived from T cells, B-cell-depleted T cells, or PBMCs. The sample metadata nearly always contained a de-identified subject ID, COVID-19 status, age in years and sex. Where available, HLA class I and class II types were taken from metadata supplied by the sample provider and were not determined by assay-based typing.

TCRbeta CDR3 regions were amplified from genomic DNA using the immunoSEQ Assay, a bias-controlled multiplex PCR. On the authors' methods: Within the assay, amplification of reference gene primers was used to estimate how many nucleated cells each sample contained. To quantify the absolute abundance of each unique TCRbeta CDR3 rearrangement, sequence reads were collapsed and filtered. For each sample, productive Simpson clonality was calculated as the square root of Simpson's diversity index across productive rearrangements. TCRdb stores this immuneACCESS table with in-frame sequences only. Part of the clones is absent; in the studies checked, under half of the shortfall reflects unresolved V genes, and no reason is known for the rest. For V, J and clone size, that table is used; D and trimming come from the DNA. The sample yields about 280,000 clones; approximately 89% were counted once. Around 9% of the sample comes from the top ten.

This clone turned up a few times. This clone's antigen is unknown. One base away there is no much larger clone; base qualities are not given. Whole blood was collected in K2EDTA tubes by collaborating institutions according to the institutions' own protocols. For TCRbeta analysis, collaborator samples were shipped as frozen whole blood, as isolated PBMCs, or as DNA extracted from either sample type. General conclusions and limits of the study: The amount of clinical and demographic metadata varied by source and participant and was provided uncurated.

V is shortened by 3 bases, J by 0 bases, and the region joining them spans 11 bases. From the cysteine up to the phenylalanine, the CDR3 has a length of 16 residues. The retained sequence is limited to the CDR3, 48 bases, with the frame set at the first base. In the germline V gene, CDR1 corresponds to KGHSH and CDR2 to LQKENI. Sequencing was performed on peripheral blood. This receptor chain uses TRBV18 and TRBJ2-2; TRBD1 might be the D gene, on 5 matching bases. The source of this sequence is a man between 40 and 49 years old with active or convalescent COVID-19. The DNA is TGTGCCAGCTCACCGCATGGACACCCGAACACCGGGGAGCTGTTTTTT. This encodes CASSPHGHPNTGELFF.